What follows are 2 T cell receptor beta chains derived from one specimen sequenced in a study of blood T cell repertoires in COVID-19. Assay: immunoSEQ multiplex PCR; the TCRdb copy retains only in-frame clones and omits some. The sample consists of about 240,000 clones, roughly 86% of them appearing once. The specimen sequenced was PBMCs or T cells enriched from blood (not recorded which). All receptors come from a woman aged 40-49 years with acute COVID-19.

The rearrangement links TRBV19 to TRBJ2-7, with a tentative D call TRBD1 (5 bases). The CDR3 covers 13 residues. V was clipped by 3 bases and J by 3 bases, with 9 bases between them. The germline CDR1 and CDR2 sequences are LNHDA and SQIVND (reference sequence). DNA for the CDR3: TGTGCCAGTAGTATCGCTAGGGGCTACGAGCAGTACTTC. It translates to CASSIARGYEQYF.

The genes are TRBV7-8 and TRBJ2-6; D gene ambiguous. CDR3 length: 14 residues. The V gene lost 8 bases and the J gene lost 0 bases, with 8 bases spanning the gap. CDR1 and CDR2 (germline): SGHVS, FQNEAQ. The CDR3 DNA sequence: TGTGCCAGCCTAGTGGGCTCTGGGGCCAACGTCCTGACTTTC. Translating it yields CASLVGSGANVLTF.